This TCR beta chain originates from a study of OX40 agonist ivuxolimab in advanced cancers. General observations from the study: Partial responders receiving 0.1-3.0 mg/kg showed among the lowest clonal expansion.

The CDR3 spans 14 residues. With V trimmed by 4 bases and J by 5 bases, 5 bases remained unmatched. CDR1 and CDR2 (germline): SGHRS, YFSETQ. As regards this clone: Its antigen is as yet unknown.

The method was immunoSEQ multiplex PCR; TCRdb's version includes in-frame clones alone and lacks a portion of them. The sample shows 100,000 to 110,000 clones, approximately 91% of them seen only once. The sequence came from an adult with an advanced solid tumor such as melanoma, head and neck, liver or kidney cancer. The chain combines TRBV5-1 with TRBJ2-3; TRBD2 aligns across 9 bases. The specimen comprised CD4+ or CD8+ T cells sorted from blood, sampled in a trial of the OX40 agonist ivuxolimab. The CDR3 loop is CASSGGGAQDTQYF. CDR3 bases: TGCGCCAGCAGCGGCGGGGGGGCCCAAGATACGCAGTATTTT. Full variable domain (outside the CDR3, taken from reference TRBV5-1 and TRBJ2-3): KAGVTQTPRYLIKTRGQQVTLSCSPISGHRSVSWYQQTPGQGLQFLFEYFSETQRNKGNFPGRFSGRQFSNSRSEMNVSTLELGDSALYLCASSGGGAQDTQYFGPGTRLTVL.